A selection of T cell receptor beta chains follows, all from one sample in a study of blood T cell repertoires in COVID-19. TCRdb's copy holds only in-frame clones and misses some; the assay was immunoSEQ multiplex PCR. The sample includes approximately 100,000 clones, around nine tenths of them seen just once. Sequencing was carried out using peripheral blood. These receptors originate from a man between 65 and 85 years old with acute or convalescent COVID-19. Each CDR3 is given without its conserved first and last residue.

>TRBJ1-6|TRBV5-1
ASSLDGNSPLH
>TRBJ1-5|TRBV2
ASRQGANSNQPQH
>TRBJ2-1|TRBV12-5
ASGFRQGVDEQF
>TRBJ1-5|TRBV6-6
ASSLGQGQPQH
>TRBJ1-1|TRBV30
AWSEQGHTEAF
>TRBJ2-1|TRBV5-6
ASSLGSGEQF
>TRBJ2-3|TRBV5-5
ASSLWRQGGTDTQY
>TRBJ2-1|TRBV6-1
ASSDPLSGPYNEQF
>TRBJ2-5|TRBV5-4
ASSLEVGLAGVQETQY
>TRBJ1-5|TRBV6-5
ASSWTRGDQPQH
>TRBJ1-1|TRBV27
ASSGRGTTNTEAF
>TRBJ2-3|TRBV6-1
ASSESGGAGTDTQY
>TRBJ1-2|TRBV11-2
ASSLDGYYGYT
>TRBJ1-6|TRBV4-1
ASSQQEPSSYNSPLH
>TRBJ1-1|TRBV6-5
ASNYDRGPGTEAF
>TRBJ2-6|TRBV5-1
ASSLLDSGANVLT